The sequence of this TCR beta chain was determined in a study of T cells in Graves' hyperthyroidism and ophthalmopathy. Overall study results and limits: Among thyroid clonotypes expanded above 0.001, most also appeared in blood.

CDR1 SGHRS and CDR2 YFSETQ come from the germline V gene. V lost 4 bases to trimming and J lost 4 bases, with 12 bases between them. The CDR3 runs to 14 residues. RNA transcripts gave rise to amplified TCR beta CDR3 regions. The HTBI primer set drove a first-round RT-PCR of the TCR CDR3. TCRdb analysed the multiplex PCR reads with MiXCR anew, one entry per CDR3 protein. The sample contains about 380,000 distinct CDR3 sequences, about a fifth of which appear only once. Under 3 months was the duration of disease in ophthalmopathy patients, who also had a Clinical Activity Score of at least 3 and a NOSPECS grade of at least 4. Any patient presenting with uncontrolled infection, other autoimmune disease, pregnancy or lactation was left out. This clonotype was detected many times. The antigen is not known.

The receptor was derived from a man between 18 and 35 years old with Graves' ophthalmopathy. The sequencing input was blood. This chain links TRBV5-1 with TRBJ2-1; D unresolved. DNA of the CDR3: TGCGCCAGCAGCCCATTGGATTTTTACAATGAGCAGTTCTTC. Translating gives CASSPLDFYNEQFF.